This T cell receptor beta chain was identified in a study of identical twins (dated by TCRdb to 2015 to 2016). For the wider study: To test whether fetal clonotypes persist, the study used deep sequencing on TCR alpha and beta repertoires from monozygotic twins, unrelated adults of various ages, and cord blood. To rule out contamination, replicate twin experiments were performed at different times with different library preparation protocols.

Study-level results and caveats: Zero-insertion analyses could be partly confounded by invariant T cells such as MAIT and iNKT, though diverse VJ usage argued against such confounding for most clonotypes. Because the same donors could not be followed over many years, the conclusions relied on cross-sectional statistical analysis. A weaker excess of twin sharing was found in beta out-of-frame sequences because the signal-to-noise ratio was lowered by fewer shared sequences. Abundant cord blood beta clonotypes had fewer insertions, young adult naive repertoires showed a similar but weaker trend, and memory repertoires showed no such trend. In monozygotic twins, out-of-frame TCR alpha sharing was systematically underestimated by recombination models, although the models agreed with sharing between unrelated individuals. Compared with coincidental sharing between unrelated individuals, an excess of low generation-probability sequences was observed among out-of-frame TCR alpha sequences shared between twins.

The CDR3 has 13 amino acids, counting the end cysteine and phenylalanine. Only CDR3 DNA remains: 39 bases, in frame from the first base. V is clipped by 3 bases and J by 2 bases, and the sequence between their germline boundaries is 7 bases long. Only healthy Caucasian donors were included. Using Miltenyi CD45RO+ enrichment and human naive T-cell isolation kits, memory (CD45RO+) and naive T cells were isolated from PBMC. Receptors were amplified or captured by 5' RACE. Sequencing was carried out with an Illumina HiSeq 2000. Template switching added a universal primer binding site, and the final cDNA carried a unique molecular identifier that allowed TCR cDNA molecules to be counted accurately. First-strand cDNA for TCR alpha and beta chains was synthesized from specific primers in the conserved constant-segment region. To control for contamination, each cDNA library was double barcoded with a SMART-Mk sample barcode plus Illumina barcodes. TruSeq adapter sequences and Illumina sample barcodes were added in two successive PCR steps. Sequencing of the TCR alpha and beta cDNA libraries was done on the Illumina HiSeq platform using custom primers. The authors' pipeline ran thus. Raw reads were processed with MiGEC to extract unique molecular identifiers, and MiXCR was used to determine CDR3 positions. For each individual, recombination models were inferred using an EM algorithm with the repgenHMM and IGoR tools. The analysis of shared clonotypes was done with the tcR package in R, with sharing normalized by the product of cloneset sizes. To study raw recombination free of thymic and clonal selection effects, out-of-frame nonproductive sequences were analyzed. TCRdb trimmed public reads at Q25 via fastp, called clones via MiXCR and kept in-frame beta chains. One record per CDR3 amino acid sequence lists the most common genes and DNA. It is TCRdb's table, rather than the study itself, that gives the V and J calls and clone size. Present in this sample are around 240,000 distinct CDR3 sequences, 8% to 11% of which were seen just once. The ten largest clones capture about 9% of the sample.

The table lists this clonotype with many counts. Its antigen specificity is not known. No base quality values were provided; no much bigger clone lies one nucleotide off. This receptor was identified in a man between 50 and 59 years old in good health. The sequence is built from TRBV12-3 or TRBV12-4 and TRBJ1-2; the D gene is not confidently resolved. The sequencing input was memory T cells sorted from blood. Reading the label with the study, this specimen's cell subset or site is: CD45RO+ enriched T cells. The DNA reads TGTGCCAGCAGTTTGTTGGTGAACTATGGCTACACCTTC. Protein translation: CASSLLVNYGYTF.